The 24 T cell receptor beta chains presented below share a single source sample, sequenced in a study of shared clonotypes between healthy human individuals. The repertoire was sequenced with immunoSEQ multiplex PCR; TCRdb's copy has only in-frame clones and lacks some. The data hold hundreds of thousands of clones, with more than 95% observed a single time. The specimen sequenced was naive CD4+ T cells sorted from blood. Subset indicated: CD45RA+ positively selected. Source of these receptors: a woman aged 25 to 39 in good health.

The V and J genes are TRBV28 and TRBJ1-5; D perhaps matches TRBD1 (5 bases). The CDR3 contains 16 residues. The germline gives CDR1 MDHEN, CDR2 SYDVKM. Trimming left V 2 bases short and J 1 base short, with 12 bases between. The CDR3 loop is CASSLTGRASNQPQHF. CDR3 DNA: TGTGCCAGCAGTTTAACCGGCAGGGCCAGCAATCAGCCCCAGCATTTT.

V is TRBV5-6 and J is TRBJ1-2; 10 nucleotides agree with TRBD1. The CDR3 spans 14 residues. Germline CDR1 is SGHDT and CDR2 is YYEEEE. V shed 5 bases and J 1 base; nucleotides not matched to a gene: 2. CDR3 sequence (DNA): TGTGCCAGCAGGGGGACAGGGGTTAACTATGGCTACACCTTC. Protein sequence: CASRGTGVNYGYTF. The full variable domain, completed using reference TRBV5-6 and TRBJ1-2, is DAGVTQSPTHLIKTRGQQVTLRCSPKSGHDTVSWYQQALGQGPQFIFQYYEEEERQRGNFPDRFSGHQFPNYSSELNVNALLLGDSALYLCASRGTGVNYGYTFGSGTRLTVV.

The chain employs TRBV10-3 and TRBJ2-3; 11 bases agree with TRBD2. CDR3 length: 16 amino acids. The germline V gene encodes CDR1 ENHRY and CDR2 SYGVKD. V lost 10 bases, J lost 3 bases, and 12 bases stayed unmatched. CDR3 residues: CATTILAGAATDTQYF. CDR3 in DNA: TGTGCCACCACCATACTAGCGGGAGCGGCGACAGATACGCAGTATTTT.

The chain couples TRBV11-2 to TRBJ2-3; D might be TRBD1 or TRBD2, each matching 6 bases. The length of the CDR3 is 15 residues. Germline V gene data show CDR1 as SGHAT and CDR2 as FQNNGV. V was clipped by 5 bases and J by 2 bases, with 14 bases between them. The CDR3 loop reads CASSRGGTTTDTQYF. CDR3 nucleotide sequence: TGTGCCAGCAGCCGAGGGGGGACAACCACAGATACGCAGTATTTT.

This CDR3 reads CASSRIGGDNYGYTF. As DNA, the CDR3 is TGCGCCAGCAGCCGCATAGGGGGAGATAACTATGGCTACACCTTC. This sequence joins TRBV5-1 and TRBJ1-2, with TRBD1 as a possible D gene (6 bases). Germline CDR1 SGHRS, CDR2 YFSETQ. Trimming shortened V by 4 bases and J by 1 base, and 14 bases separated the two germline ends. This CDR3 contains 15 residues.

This chain uses TRBV28 with TRBJ1-2; a possible D gene is TRBD1 (5 bases). CDR1 is MDHEN and CDR2 is SYDVKM in the germline V gene. The CDR3 runs 15 residues. The V end lost 2 bases, the J end lost 0 bases, and 10 bases lay between the germline ends. The CDR3 spells CASSLKQVTNYGYTF. The CDR3 bases are TGTGCCAGCAGTTTAAAACAGGTTACTAACTATGGCTACACCTTC.

The chain recombines TRBV19 with TRBJ2-1; the match to TRBD2 covers 8 bases. This CDR3 is 14 amino acids long. CDR1 and CDR2 (germline): LNHDA, SQIVND (reference sequence). V was pared by 5 bases and J by 7 bases, with 7 bases of the junction left unmatched. The CDR3: CASSGPGLGNEQFF. CDR3 in DNA: TGTGCCAGTAGTGGACCGGGACTAGGTAATGAGCAGTTCTTC.

V usage is TRBV6-6 and J usage is TRBJ1-1; D gene uncertain. V was pared by 6 bases and J by 4 bases, with 12 bases between. The length of the CDR3 is 13 residues. Germline lookup yields CDR1 MNHNY and CDR2 SVGAGI (reference sequence). CDR3 DNA: TGTGCCAGCAGCGCGCGTCACCTCACTGAAGCTTTCTTT. Translating gives CASSARHLTEAFF.

The gene calls are TRBV5-8 and TRBJ2-3, with D unclear. CDR1 SGHTS and CDR2 YDEGEE come from the germline V gene. V lost 0 bases to trimming and J lost 0 bases, with 8 bases between them. CDR3 length: 15 amino acids. The CDR3 spells CASSLGLRSTDTQYF. CDR3 nucleotides: TGTGCCAGCAGCTTGGGACTCCGTAGCACAGATACGCAGTATTTT.

The chain combines TRBV2 with TRBJ1-2; D is unresolved. Between the trimmed V and J ends, which lost 3 bases and 7 bases, there was a span of 9 bases. Germline-derived CDR1 and CDR2 are SNHLY and FYNNEI. This CDR3 comprises 12 residues. The CDR3 loop is CASSDFGRGYTF. The CDR3 region has the DNA TGTGCCAGCAGTGATTTTGGCCGTGGCTACACCTTC.

The V call is TRBV6-6, the J call TRBJ2-2; unclear D gene. The CDR3 contains 15 residues. Trimming pared 6 bases from V and 0 bases from J, leaving 11 bases between. The germline V gene has CDR1 MNHNY and CDR2 SVGAGI (reference sequence). CDR3 in amino acids: CASSLISPNTGELFF. The CDR3 region has the DNA TGTGCCAGCAGCTTAATTAGTCCGAACACCGGGGAGCTGTTTTTT.

The rearrangement uses TRBV11-2 and TRBJ1-5, with D maybe TRBD1 (5 bases). From germline, CDR1 is SGHAT and CDR2 FQNNGV. With 1 base removed from V and 3 bases from J, the gap between germline ends came to 10 bases. This CDR3 spans 15 amino acids. CDR3 residues: CASSLGQTVNQPQHF. Here the CDR3 DNA reads TGTGCCAGCAGCTTAGGACAGACAGTCAATCAGCCCCAGCATTTT. Complete variable domain (other parts from reference TRBV11-2 and TRBJ1-5): EAGVAQSPRYKIIEKRQSVAFWCNPISGHATLYWYQQILGQGPKLLIQFQNNGVVDDSQLPKDRFSAERLKGVDSTLKIQPAKLEDSAVYLCASSLGQTVNQPQHFGDGTRLSIL.

V gene TRBV7-2 combines with J gene TRBJ2-7, with a possible D match to TRBD1 (5 bases). Germline V gives CDR1 SGHTA, CDR2 FQGNSA. The CDR3 extends over 13 amino acids. The ends were cut back, 2 bases at V and 3 bases at J, with 8 bases in the middle. In DNA, the CDR3 is TGTGCCAGCAGCTTACAGGGAATCTACGAGCAGTACTTC. Protein product: CASSLQGIYEQYF.

V usage is TRBV5-1 and J usage is TRBJ2-7, with no clear D. CDR3 size: 11 residues. The V gene lost 1 base and the J gene lost 5 bases, with 4 bases spanning the gap. Germline values: CDR1 SGHRS, CDR2 YFSETQ. The CDR3, as DNA: TGCGCCAGCAGCTTGAGGGACGAGCAGTACTTC. Protein product: CASSLRDEQYF.

The chain uses TRBV4-1 and TRBJ2-3; 11 bases align to TRBD2. The CDR3 sequence is 17 residues long. Germline V gene data show CDR1 as MGHRA and CDR2 as YSYEKL. Trimming at V came to 1 base and at J to 7 bases, leaving 10 bases not matched to a gene. The CDR3 DNA sequence: TGCGCCAGCAGCCAAGGTTTGGCTAGCGGGAGGTTGAATACGCAGTATTTT. This codes for CASSQGLASGRLNTQYF.

This chain joins TRBV11-2 and TRBJ2-1; 7 positions match TRBD2. The CDR3 length is 15 residues. Unmatched junction bases numbered 2, after V lost 1 base and J lost 2 bases. The germline V gene encodes CDR1 SGHAT and CDR2 FQNNGV. The CDR3 region has the DNA TGTGCCAGCAGCTTAGCGGGGAGGGCCTACAATGAGCAGTTCTTC. It translates to CASSLAGRAYNEQFF.

As to this clone: Additional DNA sequences in this sample encode the identical CDR3. This chain joins TRBV7-9 and TRBJ2-1; 9 bases match TRBD2. V was clipped by 5 bases and J by 0 bases; unmatched bases: 2. CDR3 size: 15 residues. The V gene's germline CDR1 is SEHNR and CDR2 FQNEAQ (reference sequence). In DNA form, the CDR3 reads TGTGCCAGCAGCCTTAGCGGGAGCTCCTACAATGAGCAGTTCTTC. Translating gives CASSLSGSSYNEQFF.

V gene TRBV27 combines with J gene TRBJ1-5; the D gene is possibly TRBD1 (5 bases). Germline CDR1 reads MNHEY; CDR2 reads SMNVEV (reference sequence). V was clipped by 8 bases and J by 4 bases, with 18 bases between them. The CDR3 consists of 15 residues. This CDR3 is CASRRDRDVNQPQHF. CDR3 nucleotide sequence: TGTGCCAGCCGACGGGACCGGGACGTTAATCAGCCCCAGCATTTT.

A single count supports this clone. This rearrangement joins TRBV19 to TRBJ1-5, with unresolved D. V dropped 5 bases and J dropped 6 bases, with 11 bases sitting between them. Germline loops: CDR1 LNHDA, CDR2 SQIVND (reference sequence). This CDR3 has 13 residues. CDR3 coding DNA: TGTGCCAGTAGTCTCCAGGTGGCTCAGCCCCAGCATTTT. Its protein is CASSLQVAQPQHF.

J is TRBJ2-3 and V is TRBV5-4; TRBD2 matches at 12 bases. Germline-derived CDR1 and CDR2 are SGHNT and YYREEE (reference sequence). CDR3 length: 16 residues. The junction had 5 bases not matched to a gene; V was cut back by 6 bases and J by 0 bases. The CDR3 protein is CASKSGTSGSTDTQYF. The CDR3 bases are TGTGCCAGCAAGAGCGGGACTAGCGGGAGCACAGATACGCAGTATTTT.

This chain uses TRBV7-3 with TRBJ2-3, with 13 bases matching TRBD2. The CDR3 loop spans 18 amino acids. The junction had 10 bases not matched to a gene; V was cut back by 4 bases and J by 3 bases. Germline V lookup: CDR1 SGHTA, CDR2 FQGTGA. The CDR3 loop is CASSSIPGTSGKTDTQYF. The CDR3 DNA is TGTGCCAGCAGCTCAATACCTGGGACTAGCGGGAAAACAGATACGCAGTATTTT.

The rearrangement links TRBV7-8 to TRBJ2-1; D is unresolved. Trimming pared 4 bases from V and 7 bases from J, leaving 17 bases between. The CDR3 has 15 residues. The germline V gene has CDR1 SGHVS and CDR2 FQNEAQ. CDR3 in amino acids: CASSSDSPSLNEQFF. The CDR3 nucleotides read TGTGCCAGCAGCTCCGACTCCCCCTCGCTGAATGAGCAGTTCTTC. Filled out from reference TRBV7-8 and TRBJ2-1, the complete variable domain reads GAGVSQSPRYKVAKRGQDVALRCDPISGHVSLFWYQQALGQGPEFLTYFQNEAQLDKSGLPSDRFFAERPEGSVSTLKIQRTQQEDSAVYLCASSSDSPSLNEQFFGPGTRLTVL.

The J gene is TRBJ1-1, the V gene TRBV5-1; D not certain. The CDR3 is made up of 13 amino acids. Germline CDR1 reads SGHRS; CDR2 reads YFSETQ. V was trimmed by 3 bases and J by 1 base, leaving 7 bases between them. The CDR3 reads CASSYDPNTEAFF. The CDR3 DNA reads TGCGCCAGCAGCTACGACCCGAACACTGAAGCTTTCTTT.

The count of this clone is one. The chain has TRBV4-2 and TRBJ1-1, with D perhaps TRBD1 (6 bases). V lost 0 bases and J 3 bases, leaving 11 bases between the germline ends. The CDR3 covers 15 residues. Germline CDR1 and CDR2: LGHNA and YNFKEQ. The CDR3 nucleotides read TGTGCCAGCAGCCAAGATGAGGGGGTGGACACTGAAGCTTTCTTT. It translates to CASSQDEGVDTEAFF.